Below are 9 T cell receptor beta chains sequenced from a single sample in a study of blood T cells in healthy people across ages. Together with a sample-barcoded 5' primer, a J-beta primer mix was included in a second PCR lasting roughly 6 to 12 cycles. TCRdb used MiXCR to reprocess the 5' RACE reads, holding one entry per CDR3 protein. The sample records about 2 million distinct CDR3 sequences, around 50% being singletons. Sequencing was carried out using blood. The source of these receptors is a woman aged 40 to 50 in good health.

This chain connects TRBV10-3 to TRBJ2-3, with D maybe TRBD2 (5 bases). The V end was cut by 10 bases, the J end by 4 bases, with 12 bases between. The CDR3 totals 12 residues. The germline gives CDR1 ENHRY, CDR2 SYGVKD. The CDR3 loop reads CATLGVADTQYF. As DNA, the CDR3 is TGTGCCACTTTGGGAGTGGCAGATACGCAGTATTTT.

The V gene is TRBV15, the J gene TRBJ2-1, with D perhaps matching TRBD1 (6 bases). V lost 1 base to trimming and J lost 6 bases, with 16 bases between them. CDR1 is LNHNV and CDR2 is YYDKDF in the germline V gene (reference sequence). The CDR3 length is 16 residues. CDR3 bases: TGTGCCACCAGCAGAGGGGGAACAGGGTCGGGCAATGAGCAGTTCTTC. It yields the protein CATSRGGTGSGNEQFF.

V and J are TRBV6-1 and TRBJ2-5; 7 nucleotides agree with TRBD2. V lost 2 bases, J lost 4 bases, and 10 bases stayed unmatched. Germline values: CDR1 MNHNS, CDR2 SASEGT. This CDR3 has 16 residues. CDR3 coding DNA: TGTGCCAGCAGTGAATATCTGGGAGGGGTAGGAGAGACCCAGTACTTC. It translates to CASSEYLGGVGETQYF.

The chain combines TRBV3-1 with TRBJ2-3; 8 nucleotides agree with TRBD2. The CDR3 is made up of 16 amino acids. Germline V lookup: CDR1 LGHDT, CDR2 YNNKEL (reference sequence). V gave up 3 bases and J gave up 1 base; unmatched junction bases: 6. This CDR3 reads CASSQAAGGRTDTQYF. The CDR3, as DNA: TGTGCCAGCAGCCAGGCCGCGGGGGGTCGCACAGATACGCAGTATTTT.

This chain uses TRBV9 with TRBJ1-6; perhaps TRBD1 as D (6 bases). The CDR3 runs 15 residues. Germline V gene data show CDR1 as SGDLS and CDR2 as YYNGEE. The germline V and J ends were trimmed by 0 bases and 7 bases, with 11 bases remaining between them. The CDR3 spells CASSVATQGNSPLHF. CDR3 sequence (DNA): TGTGCCAGCAGCGTAGCTACTCAGGGGAATTCACCCCTCCACTTT. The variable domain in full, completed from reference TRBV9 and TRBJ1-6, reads DSGVTQTPKHLITATGQRVTLRCSPRSGDLSVYWYQQSLDQGLQFLIQYYNGEERAKGNILERFSAQQFPDLHSELNLSSLELGDSALYFCASSVATQGNSPLHFGNGTRLTVT.

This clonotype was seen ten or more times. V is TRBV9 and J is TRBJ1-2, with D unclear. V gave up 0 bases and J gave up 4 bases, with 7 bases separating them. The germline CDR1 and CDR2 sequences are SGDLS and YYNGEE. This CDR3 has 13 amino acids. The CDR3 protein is CASSVDRSYGYTF. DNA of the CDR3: TGTGCCAGCAGCGTAGACAGATCCTATGGCTACACCTTC.

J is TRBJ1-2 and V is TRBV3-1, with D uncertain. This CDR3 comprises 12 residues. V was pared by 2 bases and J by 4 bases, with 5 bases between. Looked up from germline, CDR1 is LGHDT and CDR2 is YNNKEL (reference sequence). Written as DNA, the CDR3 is TGTGCCAGCAGCCAAACCGTCTATGGCTACACCTTC. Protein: CASSQTVYGYTF. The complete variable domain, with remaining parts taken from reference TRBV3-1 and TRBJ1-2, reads DTAVSQTPKYLVTQMGNDKSIKCEQNLGHDTMYWYKQDSKKFLKIMFSYNNKELIINETVPNRFSPKSPDKAHLNLHINSLELGDSAVYFCASSQTVYGYTFGSGTRLTVV.

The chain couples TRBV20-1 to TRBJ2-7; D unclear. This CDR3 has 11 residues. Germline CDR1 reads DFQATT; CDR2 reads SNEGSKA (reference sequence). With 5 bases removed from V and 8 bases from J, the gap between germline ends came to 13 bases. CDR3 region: CSAGSLPKQYF. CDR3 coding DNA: TGCAGTGCTGGAAGCCTCCCTAAGCAGTACTTC.

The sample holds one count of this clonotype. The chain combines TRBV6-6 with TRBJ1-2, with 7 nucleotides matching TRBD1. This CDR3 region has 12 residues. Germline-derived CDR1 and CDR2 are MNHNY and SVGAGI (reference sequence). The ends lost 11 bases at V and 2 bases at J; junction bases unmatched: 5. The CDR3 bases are TGTGCCGGCCGGGACAGCAACTATGGCTACACCTTC. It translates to CAGRDSNYGYTF.